This record concerns one T cell receptor (beta chain) sequence. This clonotype was found many times. Its antigen specificity is not known. Base-call qualities are not available, and no considerably larger clone is one nucleotide away. This sample was included in a study of T-cell reconstitution after alpha-beta-depleted transplantation in children (dated by TCRdb to the mid-2010s). A note on the overall study: T-cell immune reconstitution after TCRalphabeta/CD19-depleted allogeneic hematopoietic cell transplantation in children was quantitatively tracked in the study by means of TCR repertoire profiling. The study at large found these results: The apparently early alphabetaT-cell count recovery about two months after transplant was reportedly dependent on only several hundred rapidly expanded clones derived from non-depleted graft cells. In some patients, the high TCRbeta diversity seen at day 60 was put down to recipient T cells and intrathymic progenitors that had survived conditioning. Over the following months the frequencies of hyperexpanded clones went down, and after one year T-cell counts and TCRbeta diversity were mostly credited to newly produced T cells.

This specimen's treatment or condition label, interpreted: allogeneic hematopoietic cell transplantation with graft depleted of TCRalphabeta T cells and CD19 B cells. TCRalphabeta/CD19-depleted allogeneic hematopoietic cell grafts were given to the transplant recipients, all of whom were children. Libraries were built with PCR. Sequencing took place on an Illumina HiSeq 2500. TCR library preparation used molecular barcoding, with unique molecular identifiers applied to normalize quantification of the TCRbeta repertoire. TCRdb redid the processing of the public reads, applying fastp at Q25 and MiXCR, and retained in-frame beta chains. Entries that share a CDR3 protein sequence are merged under the most common genes and DNA. This sample comprises about 150,000 distinct CDR3 sequences, over 8.5% of them detected only once. The top ten hold 13% of the sample. Trimmed from V: 3 bases; trimmed from J: 2 bases; junction bases lacking a gene match: 1. Including the terminal cysteine and phenylalanine, the CDR3 comprises 15 residues. Just CDR3 DNA is preserved here, 45 bases in frame from base 1. Sequences SGHTA (CDR1) and FQGNSA (CDR2) are obtained from the germline V gene.

The sequence derives from a boy aged 2 to 9 with acute myeloid leukemia, due to receive a stem cell transplant. The chain joins TRBV7-2 to TRBJ2-1, with 10 bases aligning to TRBD2. The source was PBMCs, collected before TCRalphabeta/CD19-depleted stem cell transplant. The nucleotide sequence is TGTGCCAGCAGCTTCACTAGCGGGGCCTACAATGAGCAGTTCTTC. Protein translation: CASSFTSGAYNEQFF.